The clone carrying this T cell receptor beta chain appeared a few times. The CDR3 has 15 residues. The V gene lost 2 bases and the J gene lost 3 bases, with 11 bases spanning the gap. CDR1 LNHDA and CDR2 SQIVND come from the germline V gene (reference sequence). This entry belongs to a study of blood T cell repertoires in COVID-19. Study-level background: Acute and convalescent COVID-19 samples came from the United States, Italy and Spain. PBMCs, B-cell-depleted T cells, or T cells provided the cDNA or gDNA that made up the material.

As handled by the study authors: The assay estimated nucleated cells by amplifying reference gene primers. Profiled with immunoSEQ multiplex PCR; TCRdb holds only in-frame clones, not every one. From that table come the V and J calls and clone size; the DNA was used to work out D and trimming. The repertoire includes over 200,000 clones, 88% of them detected once, and roughly 2.5% sits in the top ten. V and J are TRBV19 and TRBJ1-5; D ambiguous. The origin of this receptor is a woman aged 55 to 70 with acute or convalescent COVID-19. The sequencing sample was made of peripheral blood. The CDR3 reads CASSITPVFNQPQHF. For the CDR3, the DNA is TGTGCCAGTAGTATAACGCCAGTGTTCAATCAGCCCCAGCATTTT.